These T cell receptor beta chains were read from a single sample in a study of CD8 T cells in ankylosing spondylitis. TCRdb independently ran MiXCR on the 5' RACE reads; one entry per CDR3 protein. The sample lists a few hundred thousand distinct CDR3 sequences; roughly 18% were seen once. Sequencing was carried out using blood, either unsorted or a sorted T cell fraction (not recorded which). The receptors stem from a male donor with ankylosing spondylitis. CDR3s include the opening cysteine and the closing phenylalanine or tryptophan. Fields, in order: clone size, D gene, J gene, V gene, CDR3 DNA, CDR3 protein. The D gene is left open where the match is weak. Size is stated for part of the rows, as once, few or many counts, or as a class when the clone is expanded.

size: few
D: TRBD1
J: TRBJ2-7
V: TRBV5-1
DNA: TGCGCCAGCAGCCAAGGGACAGGGGTTGTAGTGGACGAGCAGTACTTC
CDR3: CASSQGTGVVVDEQYF

size: few
D: .
J: TRBJ1-2
V: TRBV3-1
DNA: TGTGCCAGCAGCCGAGGGGGTGGCGATGGCTACACCTTC
CDR3: CASSRGGGDGYTF

size: .
D: TRBD1
J: TRBJ2-7
V: TRBV20-1
DNA: TGCAGTGCTTCAAGGGGGCAGATCCTAACTAACGAGCAGTACTTC
CDR3: CSASRGQILTNEQYF

size: .
D: TRBD1
J: TRBJ1-2
V: TRBV5-1
DNA: TGCGCCAGCAGCTCCGGACAGGGCGATGGCTACACCTTC
CDR3: CASSSGQGDGYTF

size: few
D: TRBD1
J: TRBJ2-3
V: TRBV29-1
DNA: TGCAGCGGGGACAGGGGCACAGATACGCAGTATTTT
CDR3: CSGDRGTDTQYF

size: many
D: .
J: TRBJ2-1
V: TRBV7-3
DNA: TGTGCCAGCAGCTTCGTAAACAATGAGCAGTTCTTC
CDR3: CASSFVNNEQFF

size: many
D: .
J: TRBJ2-3
V: TRBV12-3/TRBV12-4
DNA: TGTGCCAGCAGTTTTAGAGGGGAGGAAGATACGCAGTATTTT
CDR3: CASSFRGEEDTQYF

size: .
D: .
J: TRBJ2-7
V: TRBV2
DNA: TGTGCCAGCAGTGTGGCCTCCTACGAGCAGTACTTC
CDR3: CASSVASYEQYF

size: few
D: .
J: TRBJ1-3
V: TRBV29-1
DNA: TGCAGCGTTGGTGACTCTGGAAACACCATATATTTT
CDR3: CSVGDSGNTIYF

size: .
D: .
J: TRBJ2-2
V: TRBV12-3/TRBV12-4
DNA: TGTGCCAGCAGTTTAGCAACATTAACAGGGTCTGAGCTGTTTTTT
CDR3: CASSLATLTGSELFF

size: few
D: TRBD1
J: TRBJ2-7
V: TRBV6-1
DNA: TGTGCCAGCAGTCCCGACAGGGTTACCTACGAGCAGTACTTC
CDR3: CASSPDRVTYEQYF

size: .
D: TRBD2
J: TRBJ2-5
V: TRBV20-1
DNA: TGCAGTGCTACAAGACTAGCGGGGGGCCAAGAGACCCAGTACTTC
CDR3: CSATRLAGGQETQYF

size: .
D: TRBD2
J: TRBJ2-3
V: TRBV7-9
DNA: TGTGCCAGCGAGCGGGGGCTAGCGGGAGGCACAGATACGCAGTATTTT
CDR3: CASERGLAGGTDTQYF

size: .
D: .
J: TRBJ1-3
V: TRBV15
DNA: TGTGCCACCAGCAGAGCACTACAGGGTTCTGGAAACACCATATATTTT
CDR3: CATSRALQGSGNTIYF

size: .
D: TRBD2
J: TRBJ2-5
V: TRBV10-3
DNA: TGTGCCTCCTCGGGGGGAAATGGAGAGACCCAGTACTTC
CDR3: CASSGGNGETQYF